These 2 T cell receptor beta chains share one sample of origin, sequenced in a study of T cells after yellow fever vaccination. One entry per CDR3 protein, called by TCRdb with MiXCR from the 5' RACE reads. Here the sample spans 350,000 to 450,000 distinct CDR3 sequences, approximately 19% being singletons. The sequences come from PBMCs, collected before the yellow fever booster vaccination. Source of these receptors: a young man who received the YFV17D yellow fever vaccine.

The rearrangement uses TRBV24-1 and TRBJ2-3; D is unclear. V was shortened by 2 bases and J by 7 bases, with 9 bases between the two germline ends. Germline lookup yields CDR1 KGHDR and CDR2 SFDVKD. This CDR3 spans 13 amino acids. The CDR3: CATSDSSSHTQYF. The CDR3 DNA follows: TGTGCCACCAGTGATTCCTCGAGCCATACGCAGTATTTT.

For the CDR3, the DNA is TGTGCCAGCACCCTTAGCGGGGGAGAGGAGACCCAGTACTTC. Translation: CASTLSGGEETQYF. The chain is built from TRBV6-5 and TRBJ2-5; 9 bases map to TRBD2. The length of the CDR3 is 14 residues. Germline V gene data show CDR1 as MNHEY and CDR2 as SVGAGI. V dropped 7 bases and J dropped 5; count of bases not matched to a gene: 8.